These 7 T cell receptor beta chains came from one sample sequenced in a study of blood T cell repertoires in COVID-19. Profiled with immunoSEQ multiplex PCR; TCRdb holds only in-frame clones, not every one. The sample records 150,000 to 200,000 clones, about 85% being singletons. The source material was peripheral blood. The receptors were sampled from a man in his sixties with active or convalescent COVID-19.

V gene TRBV19 combines with J gene TRBJ2-7, with TRBD1 matching 9 bases. The CDR3 covers 18 residues. The junction had 22 bases not matched to a gene; V was cut back by 6 bases and J by 7 bases. The V gene's germline CDR1 is LNHDA and CDR2 SQIVND (reference sequence). This chain's CDR3 is CASRPGTGWEHQTAEQYF. CDR3 nucleotides: TGTGCCAGTAGACCCGGGACAGGGTGGGAACATCAAACAGCTGAGCAGTACTTC.

This chain joins TRBV19 and TRBJ1-6; tentative D call: TRBD1 (5 bases). CDR1 is LNHDA and CDR2 is SQIVND in the germline V gene (reference sequence). V gave up 5 bases and J gave up 7 bases, with 9 bases separating them. The CDR3 contains 13 residues. Here the CDR3 reads CASSQQGNSPLHF. The CDR3 DNA sequence: TGTGCCAGTAGTCAGCAGGGCAATTCACCCCTCCACTTT.

The chain recombines TRBV29-1 with TRBJ1-1; D is uncertain. The CDR3 contains 14 residues. CDR1 is SQVTM and CDR2 is ANQGSEA in the germline V gene. Trimming took 2 bases from V and 6 from J, leaving 16 bases between them. The CDR3: CSVEMAVELSEAFF. The CDR3 bases are TGCAGCGTTGAAATGGCAGTTGAATTGTCTGAAGCTTTCTTT.

This chain joins TRBV5-1 and TRBJ2-5, with 11 bases aligning to TRBD2. The CDR3 has 14 residues. The V segment lost 3 bases and the J segment 4 bases; nucleotides outside the gene matches: 2. The germline V gene has CDR1 SGHRS and CDR2 YFSETQ. The CDR3 spells CASSWGTSGETQYF. CDR3 in DNA: TGCGCCAGCAGCTGGGGGACTAGCGGAGAGACCCAGTACTTC.

The chain joins TRBV4-1 to TRBJ1-1, with 9 bases that match TRBD1. The CDR3 has 15 amino acids. The V gene end was trimmed by 4 bases and the J gene end by 1 base; junction bases not matched to a gene: 4. Germline loops: CDR1 MGHRA, CDR2 YSYEKL. The CDR3 loop reads CASSRRDRENTEAFF. The CDR3 bases are TGCGCCAGCAGCCGACGGGACAGGGAGAACACTGAAGCTTTCTTT.

A few counts support this clone. V and J are TRBV5-4 and TRBJ1-2, with D possibly matching TRBD1 (5 bases). Germline V gene data show CDR1 as SGHNT and CDR2 as YYREEE (reference sequence). The CDR3 extends over 13 amino acids. V lost 0 bases to trimming and J lost 5 bases, with 8 bases between them. CDR3 in amino acids: CASSLDRRYGYTF. In DNA form, the CDR3 reads TGTGCCAGCAGCTTGGACAGGCGGTATGGCTACACCTTC.

The chain couples TRBV9 to TRBJ2-1, with a tentative D call TRBD1 (6 bases). The CDR3 consists of 12 residues. The V end lost 4 bases, the J end lost 8 bases, and 10 bases lay between the germline ends. Germline assignment: CDR1 SGDLS and CDR2 YYNGEE. The DNA of the CDR3 is TGTGCCAGCAGCATTTGGGGGCATGAGCAGTTCTTC. Translation gives CASSIWGHEQFF. Filled out from reference TRBV9 and TRBJ2-1, the complete variable domain reads DSGVTQTPKHLITATGQRVTLRCSPRSGDLSVYWYQQSLDQGLQFLIQYYNGEERAKGNILERFSAQQFPDLHSELNLSSLELGDSALYFCASSIWGHEQFFGPGTRLTVL.